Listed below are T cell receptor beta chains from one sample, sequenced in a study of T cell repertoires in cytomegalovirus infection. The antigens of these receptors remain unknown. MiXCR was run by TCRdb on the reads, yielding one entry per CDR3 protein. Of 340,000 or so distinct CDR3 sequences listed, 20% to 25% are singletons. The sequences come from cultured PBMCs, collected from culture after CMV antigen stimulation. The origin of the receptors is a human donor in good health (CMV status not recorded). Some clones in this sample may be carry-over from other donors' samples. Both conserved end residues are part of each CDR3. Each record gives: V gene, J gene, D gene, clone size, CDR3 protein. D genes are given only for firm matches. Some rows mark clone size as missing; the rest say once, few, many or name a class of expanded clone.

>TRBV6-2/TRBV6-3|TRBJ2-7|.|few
CASSYPENIRYSYEQYF
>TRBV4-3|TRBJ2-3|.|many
CASSPGEGQSTDTQYF
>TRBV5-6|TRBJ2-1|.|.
CASSLLTGSEWNEQFF
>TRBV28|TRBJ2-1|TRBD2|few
CASSFLLAGVDNEQFF
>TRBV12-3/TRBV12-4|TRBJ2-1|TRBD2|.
CASRPTSGNSYNEQFF
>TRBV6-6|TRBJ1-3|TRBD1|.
CASTRDSLFSGNTIYF
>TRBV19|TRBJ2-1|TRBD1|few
CASSSQGAEQFF
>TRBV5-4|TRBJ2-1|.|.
CASSSGGWGGHNEQFF
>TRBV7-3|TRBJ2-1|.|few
CASSPGGGNEQFF
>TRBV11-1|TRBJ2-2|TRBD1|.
CASSETTGTGGELFF
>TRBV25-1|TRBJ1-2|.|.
CASSESGSRSYGYTF
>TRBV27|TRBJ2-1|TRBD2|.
CASSPPSGKNEQFF
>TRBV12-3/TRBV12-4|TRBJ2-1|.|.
CASRSGPEQFF
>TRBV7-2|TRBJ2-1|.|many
CASSLQYLRNEQFF
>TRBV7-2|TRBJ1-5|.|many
CASSSGQSVNQPQHF
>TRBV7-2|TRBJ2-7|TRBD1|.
CASSLVRPRGTGTYEQYF